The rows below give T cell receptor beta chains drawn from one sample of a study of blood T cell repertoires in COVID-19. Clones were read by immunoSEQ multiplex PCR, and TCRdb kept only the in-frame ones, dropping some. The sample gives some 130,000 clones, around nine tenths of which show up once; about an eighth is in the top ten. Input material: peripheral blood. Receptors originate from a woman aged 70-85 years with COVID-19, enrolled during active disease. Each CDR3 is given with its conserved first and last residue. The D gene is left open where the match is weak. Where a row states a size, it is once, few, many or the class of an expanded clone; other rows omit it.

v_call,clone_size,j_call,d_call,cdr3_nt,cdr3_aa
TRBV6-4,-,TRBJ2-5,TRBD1,TGTGCCAGCAGACGAGAGGCAGGGGGCGAGGGGACCCAGTACTTC,CASRREAGGEGTQYF
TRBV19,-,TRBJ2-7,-,TGTGCCAGTAGTATGAACATTGGCACCTACGAGCAGTACTTC,CASSMNIGTYEQYF
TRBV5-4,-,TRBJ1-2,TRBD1,TGTGCCAGCAGAACCGGGACAGCCGAGTATGGCTACACCTTC,CASRTGTAEYGYTF
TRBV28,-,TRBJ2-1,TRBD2,TGTGCCACCGGGGGGGGCACCTACAATGAGCAGTTCTTC,CATGGGTYNEQFF
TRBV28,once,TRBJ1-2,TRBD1,TGTGCCAGCAGTCCCCACAGGGGTTTGCGGGGCTACACCTTC,CASSPHRGLRGYTF
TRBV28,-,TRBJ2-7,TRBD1,TGTGCCAGCAGTCGGGGCGGGACAGGAGGACTCGAGCAGTACTTC,CASSRGGTGGLEQYF
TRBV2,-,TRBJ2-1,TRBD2,TGTGCCAGCATTGAACCGGGACTAGGGCGCAATGAGCAGTTCTTC,CASIEPGLGRNEQFF
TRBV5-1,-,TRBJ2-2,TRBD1,TGCGCCAGCAGCGGCCTGGACAGGCGGAACACCGGGGAGCTGTTTTTT,CASSGLDRRNTGELFF
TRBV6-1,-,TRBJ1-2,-,TGTGCCAGCAGTGAAGCGGGAGGGTTGGTTCCTAGCTATGGCTACACCTTC,CASSEAGGLVPSYGYTF
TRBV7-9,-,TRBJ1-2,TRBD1,TGTGCCAGCAGCTCCACGGACAGGGGGTTATATGGCTACACCTTC,CASSSTDRGLYGYTF
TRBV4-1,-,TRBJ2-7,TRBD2,TGCGCCAGCAGCCAGGCTCTCGCGGGGGGATCCTACGAGCAGTACTTC,CASSQALAGGSYEQYF
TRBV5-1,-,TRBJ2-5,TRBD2,TGCGCCAGCAGCTTGGCCGTAGCGGGGGGTCAAGAGACCCAGTACTTC,CASSLAVAGGQETQYF
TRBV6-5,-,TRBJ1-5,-,TGTGCCAGCAGCCCGACGGGAAATCAGCCCCAGCATTTT,CASSPTGNQPQHF
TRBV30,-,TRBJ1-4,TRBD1,TGTGCCTGGCAGCAGGGGGCAGTTAATGAAAAACTGTTTTTT,CAWQQGAVNEKLFF
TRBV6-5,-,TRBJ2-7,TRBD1,TGTGCCAGCAGAAGAGGACAGGGCAACTCCTACGAGCAGTACTTC,CASRRGQGNSYEQYF
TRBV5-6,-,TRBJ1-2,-,TGTGCCAGCAGCCCTGGTGTGGCCAGACATCAAGGCTACACCTTC,CASSPGVARHQGYTF
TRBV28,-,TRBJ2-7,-,TGTGCCAGCACTGCGGGTTGGCCCTCCTACGAGCAGTACTTC,CASTAGWPSYEQYF
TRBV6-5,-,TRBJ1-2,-,TGTGCCAGCAGCGCCTCACAGGGTTATGGCTACACCTTC,CASSASQGYGYTF
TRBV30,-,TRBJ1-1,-,TGTGCCTGGAATTTTGGACAGCCTAGCACTGAAGCTTTCTTT,CAWNFGQPSTEAFF
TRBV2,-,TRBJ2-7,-,TGTGCCAGCAGTGTAAGTGTCCTAGCAGAAACCTACGAGCAGTACTTC,CASSVSVLAETYEQYF
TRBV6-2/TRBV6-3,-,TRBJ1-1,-,TGTGCCAGCAGTCCCCATGATTATGGCGGGTCCAACACTGAAGCTTTCTTT,CASSPHDYGGSNTEAFF
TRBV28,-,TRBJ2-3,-,TGTGCCAGCAGTTTATTGTCGGGGGGCTACACAGATACGCAGTATTTT,CASSLLSGGYTDTQYF
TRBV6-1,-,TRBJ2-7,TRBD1,TGTGCCAGCAGTGAAATCGGAGGGACAGGGGAAGTCTACGAGCAGTACTTC,CASSEIGGTGEVYEQYF
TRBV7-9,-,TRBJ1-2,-,TGTGCCAGCAGCTCCCCGGGGGGGGGCTATGGCTACACCTTC,CASSSPGGGYGYTF
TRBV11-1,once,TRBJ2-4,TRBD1,TGTGCCAGCAGCTTAGCCCCCGACAGGGGGGCGGTGGTGTACTTC,CASSLAPDRGAVVYF
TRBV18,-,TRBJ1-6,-,TGTGCCAGCCGGGAGGAGGGTGATTCACCCCTCCACTTT,CASREEGDSPLHF
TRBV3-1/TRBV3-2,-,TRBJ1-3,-,TGTGCCAGCAGCCAAGGGGCAGGCAGCTCTGGAAACACCATATATTTT,CASSQGAGSSGNTIYF
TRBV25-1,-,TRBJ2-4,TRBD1,TGTGCCAGCAGTCCCGGGACAGGGGGCTTTGGGGCCAAAAACATTCAGTACTTC,CASSPGTGGFGAKNIQYF
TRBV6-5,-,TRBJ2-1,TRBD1,TGTGCCAGCAGTTCCCGGGACAGAGGATCCTACAATGAGCAGTTCTTC,CASSSRDRGSYNEQFF
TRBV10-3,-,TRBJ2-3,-,TGTGCCATCAGTGACTCGCCAGCACAGGCAGATACGCAGTATTTT,CAISDSPAQADTQYF
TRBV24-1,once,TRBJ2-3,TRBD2,TGTGCCACCAGTGATGAAATACGGACTAGCGGGGGCACAGATACGCAGTATTTT,CATSDEIRTSGGTDTQYF
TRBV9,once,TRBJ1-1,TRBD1,TGTGCCAGCAGCTCCACCCTTCCGACAGGGGCCGGGGTTAACACTGAAGCTTTCTTT,CASSSTLPTGAGVNTEAFF
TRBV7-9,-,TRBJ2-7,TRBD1,TGTGCCAGCAGCCAACCCCCCGGACAGGGAGCCTACAACTCCTACGAGCAGTACTTC,CASSQPPGQGAYNSYEQYF
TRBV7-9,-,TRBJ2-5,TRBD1,TGTGCCAGCAGTCTCCACCCGGGACAGGGGGTGTTGGAGACCCAGTACTTC,CASSLHPGQGVLETQYF
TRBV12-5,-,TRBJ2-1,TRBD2,TGTGCTAGTGGTTCCGCCCAGCTAGCGGGGGACGTTGAGCAGTTCTTC,CASGSAQLAGDVEQFF
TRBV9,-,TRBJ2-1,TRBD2,TGTGCCAGCAGCGTAGAGGGTAGCGGGGACATTTACGATGAGCAGTTCTTC,CASSVEGSGDIYDEQFF
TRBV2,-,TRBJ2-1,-,TGTGCCAGCAGTGAGAAGAGGGCGCTGAATGAGCAGTTCTTC,CASSEKRALNEQFF
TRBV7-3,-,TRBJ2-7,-,TGTGCCAGCAGCTTCGACAGCTCCTACGAGCAGTACTTC,CASSFDSSYEQYF
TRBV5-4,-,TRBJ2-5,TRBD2,TGTGCCAGCAGCTTGGGTGCGGGGGAGGAGACCCAGTACTTC,CASSLGAGEETQYF
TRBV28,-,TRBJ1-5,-,TGTGCCAGCAGTTTAAGACCGACGGAGGGTCAGCCCCAGCATTTT,CASSLRPTEGQPQHF
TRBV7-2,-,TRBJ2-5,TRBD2,TGTGCCAGCAGCTTAGCGGGGACTAGCGGGGGGCAGACCCAGTACTTC,CASSLAGTSGGQTQYF
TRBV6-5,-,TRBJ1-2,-,TGTGCCAGCAGTACGGGATCAGCTAACTATGGCTACACCTTC,CASSTGSANYGYTF
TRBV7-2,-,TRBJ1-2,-,TGTGCCAGCAGGCCAACAGCGGGAACGTATGGCTACACCTTC,CASRPTAGTYGYTF
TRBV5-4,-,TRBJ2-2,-,TGTGCCAGCAGCTTGCCCCGGGGCACCGGGGAGCTGTTTTTT,CASSLPRGTGELFF
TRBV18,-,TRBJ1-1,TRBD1,TGTGCCAGCTCTCAGCAGACAGGGACCACTGAAGCTTTCTTT,CASSQQTGTTEAFF
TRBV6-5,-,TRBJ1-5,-,TGTGCCAGCAACCAGGGATTTGACAATCAGCCCCAGCATTTT,CASNQGFDNQPQHF
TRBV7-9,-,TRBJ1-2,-,TGTGCCAGCAGCTTTTTGGACAGAGTTGACTATGGCTACACCTTC,CASSFLDRVDYGYTF
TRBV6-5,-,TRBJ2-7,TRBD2,TGTGCCAGCAGTAGGACTAGCGGACACTACGAGCAGTACTTC,CASSRTSGHYEQYF
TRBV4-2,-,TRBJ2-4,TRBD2,TGTGCCAGCAGCCAAGATTGGGGACTAGCGGGGGAAAGGTACTTC,CASSQDWGLAGERYF
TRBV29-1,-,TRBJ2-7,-,TGCAGCGTTGAAGGGCAGGGTGGGACCTACGAGCAGTACTTC,CSVEGQGGTYEQYF
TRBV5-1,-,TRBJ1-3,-,TGCGCCAGCAGCTTGGCAGGAGGGAGCGCCCTTGGAAACACCATATATTTT,CASSLAGGSALGNTIYF
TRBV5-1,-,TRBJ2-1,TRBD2,TGCGCCAGCAGCCCCGAGGGACTACAAAATGAGCAGTTCTTC,CASSPEGLQNEQFF